The rows below give T cell receptor beta chains drawn from one sample of a study of somatic mutations in cytotoxic T cells in rheumatoid arthritis. Using immunoSEQ multiplex PCR, the repertoire was profiled, and TCRdb retains in-frame clones only, with some absent. The repertoire holds about 8,600 clones, 60% to 80% seen once, with 35% to 40% in the top ten. Sequences were obtained from CD8+ T cells sorted from blood. The source of these receptors is a woman aged 45 to 65 in good health. Each CDR3 is given with its conserved first and last residue. The D gene is left open where the match is weak. The listing skips clone size in some rows; elsewhere it reads once, few, many or a size class.

>.|TRBV27|TRBJ2-1|TRBD2
TGTGCCAGCAGTTTATCGACGGGGGGGCCTTACAATGAGCAGTTCTTC
CASSLSTGGPYNEQFF
>few|TRBV4-1|TRBJ2-5|TRBD1
TGCGCCAGCAGCCAAGGGATCGGGACAGAAGAGACCCAGTACTTC
CASSQGIGTEETQYF
>.|TRBV30|TRBJ2-3|.
TGTGCCTGGGACATTGGGAGCACAGATACGCAGTATTTT
CAWDIGSTDTQYF
>.|TRBV7-8|TRBJ1-1|.
TGTGCCAGCAGCTCGAACCAGGGGTACAAGAACACTGAAGCTTTCTTT
CASSSNQGYKNTEAFF
>.|TRBV6-6|TRBJ2-7|.
TGTGCCAGCAGTTACCCCCTGACAGGCTCCTACGAGCAGTACTTC
CASSYPLTGSYEQYF
>.|TRBV11-3|TRBJ2-3|.
TGTGCCAGCAGCTCGTACTGGACAAACACAGATACGCAGTATTTT
CASSSYWTNTDTQYF
>.|TRBV2|TRBJ2-5|TRBD2
TGTGCCAGCAGACCACTAGCGGACGGGTCTCAAGAGACCCAGTACTTC
CASRPLADGSQETQYF
>.|TRBV7-9|TRBJ1-1|.
TGTGCCAGCAGCTTAGTGGGGGGGATCGGCACTGAAGCTTTCTTT
CASSLVGGIGTEAFF
>.|TRBV19|TRBJ2-2|TRBD2
TGTGCCAGTAGTGTTAGCGGGGGGTTCGGGGAGCTGTTTTTT
CASSVSGGFGELFF
>.|TRBV28|TRBJ2-3|TRBD2
TGTGCCAGCAAAAGGGCGGGGGGCCGAGTAGATACGCAGTATTTT
CASKRAGGRVDTQYF
>.|TRBV2|TRBJ1-2|TRBD1
TGTGCCAGCAGTGATTATCCAGGGGGCGGCTATGGCTACACCTTC
CASSDYPGGGYGYTF
>.|TRBV4-1|TRBJ2-7|.
TGCGCCAGCAGCCAAGGAGTCGGACAGCCCTACGAGCAGTACTTC
CASSQGVGQPYEQYF
>.|TRBV5-4|TRBJ1-4|TRBD1
TGTGCCAGCAGCTTCCACCGGGACAGAGGGAACCGTAATGAAAAACTGTTTTTT
CASSFHRDRGNRNEKLFF
>.|TRBV7-9|TRBJ1-2|TRBD1
TGTGCCAGCAGCTCCGGACAGGTCTATGGCTACACCTTC
CASSSGQVYGYTF
>.|TRBV6-5|TRBJ1-2|TRBD1
TGTGCCAGCAGTTACATGACAGGGGAGGGCTACACCTTC
CASSYMTGEGYTF
>.|TRBV7-8|TRBJ1-1|.
TGTGCCAGTGGGCCCCCGAACACTGAAGCTTTCTTT
CASGPPNTEAFF
>.|TRBV18|TRBJ2-3|TRBD2
TGTGCCAGCTCCCCTAATGGAGCCAGCGGGGGGGCCACAGATACGCAGTATTTT
CASSPNGASGGATDTQYF
>.|TRBV10-3|TRBJ1-2|TRBD1
TGTGCCATCAGTGAGGAAGCGACAGGGTATGGCTACACCTTC
CAISEEATGYGYTF
>few|TRBV27|TRBJ1-2|.
TGTGCCAGCAGCTCAGAGGGCAGCTATGGCTACACCTTC
CASSSEGSYGYTF
>.|TRBV6-1|TRBJ2-7|.
TGTGCCAGCAGTGAACTTCAGGGGCTCTCCTACGAGCAGTACTTC
CASSELQGLSYEQYF
>few|TRBV29-1|TRBJ2-7|.
TGCAGCGTTGAACTCGGAGGGGACAGCTCCTACGAGCAGTACTTC
CSVELGGDSSYEQYF
>few|TRBV5-6|TRBJ1-1|TRBD1
TGTGCCAGCAGCAGGGGGACAGGGGGTGCTGAAGCTTTCTTT
CASSRGTGGAEAFF
>.|TRBV19|TRBJ1-1|TRBD1
TGTGCCAGTAGTATAGGCAGGGGGGCTGAAGCTTTCTTT
CASSIGRGAEAFF
>few|TRBV30|TRBJ2-7|TRBD1
TGTGCCTGGACCCGATTTAGGGACAGGGGGTACGAGCAGTACTTC
CAWTRFRDRGYEQYF
>.|TRBV18|TRBJ2-7|TRBD2
TGTGCCAGCTCACCATTAGCACGAGCGGGGGCCCCAAGCTTCGTGTACTACGAGCAGTACTTC
CASSPLARAGAPSFVYYEQYF
>few|TRBV5-1|TRBJ2-7|TRBD1
TGCGCCAGCAGCACCGCGGGACAGGGTTCCTACGAGCAGTACTTC
CASSTAGQGSYEQYF
>.|TRBV20-1|TRBJ1-1|TRBD1
TGCAGTGCTCAACAGGGGGCTTTAGCTTTCTTT
CSAQQGALAFF